These T cell receptor beta chains were read from a single sample in a study of blood T cell repertoires in COVID-19. Repertoires were generated with immunoSEQ multiplex PCR, while TCRdb's copy carries only in-frame clones and drops some. The sample has 12,000 to 15,000 clones, 80% to 90% seen once; the top ten hold 2.9%. The sample comprised peripheral blood. Receptors were obtained from a human donor in a cohort sampled during active COVID-19. CDR3s include the opening cysteine and the closing phenylalanine or tryptophan. A D gene is named only where the DNA matches it firmly.

length: 18; J: TRBJ2-2; V: TRBV9; D: TRBD2; CDR3: CASSVGSGRLIDTGELFF; DNA: TGTGCCAGCAGCGTAGGGAGCGGGAGACTGATAGACACCGGGGAGCTGTTTTTT
length: 14; J: TRBJ1-1; V: TRBV30; D: .; CDR3: CAWSRTVAYTEAFF; DNA: TGTGCCTGGAGTAGGACAGTAGCTTACACTGAAGCTTTCTTT
length: 17; J: TRBJ2-7; V: TRBV4-1; D: .; CDR3: CASSQDFEPGISYEQYF; DNA: TGCGCCAGCAGCCAAGATTTTGAGCCAGGGATCTCCTACGAGCAGTACTTC
length: 11; J: TRBJ1-4; V: TRBV19; D: .; CDR3: CAGGLGEKLFF; DNA: TGTGCCGGGGGACTTGGTGAAAAACTGTTTTTT
length: 14; J: TRBJ2-5; V: TRBV27; D: .; CDR3: CASSLSQVSETQYF; DNA: TGTGCCAGCAGTTTATCGCAGGTATCCGAGACCCAGTACTTC
length: 13; J: TRBJ2-3; V: TRBV19; D: .; CDR3: CASSDSRGNTQYF; DNA: TGTGCCAGTAGCGACTCCCGGGGGAATACGCAGTATTTT
length: 15; J: TRBJ1-2; V: TRBV6-5; D: TRBD1; CDR3: CASSRRTGVAYGYTF; DNA: TGTGCCAGCAGTAGACGGACAGGCGTCGCCTATGGCTACACCTTC
length: 15; J: TRBJ2-7; V: TRBV4-2; D: .; CDR3: CASSQEAGPYYEQYF; DNA: TGTGCCAGCAGCCAGGAGGCGGGGCCCTATTACGAGCAGTACTTC
length: 15; J: TRBJ2-1; V: TRBV9; D: TRBD1; CDR3: CASSVLGQSYNEQFF; DNA: TGTGCCAGCAGCGTATTGGGACAGTCCTACAATGAGCAGTTCTTC
length: 13; J: TRBJ1-5; V: TRBV30; D: .; CDR3: CAWSKESDQPQHF; DNA: TGTGCCTGGTCTAAAGAGAGCGATCAGCCCCAGCATTTT
length: 13; J: TRBJ1-2; V: TRBV6-5; D: TRBD1; CDR3: CASSRQGNYGYTF; DNA: TGTGCCAGCAGCCGACAGGGCAACTATGGCTACACCTTC
length: 13; J: TRBJ1-2; V: TRBV3-1/TRBV3-2; D: .; CDR3: CASSQGPGLGYTF; DNA: TGTGCCAGCAGCCAAGGTCCTGGCCTTGGCTACACCTTC
length: 19; J: TRBJ2-1; V: TRBV14; D: TRBD2; CDR3: CASGSPTSGRSSSYNEQFF; DNA: TGTGCCAGCGGGAGTCCGACTAGCGGGAGGTCAAGCTCCTACAATGAGCAGTTCTTC
length: 14; J: TRBJ2-1; V: TRBV5-1; D: TRBD2; CDR3: CASSGGLVSDEQFF; DNA: TGCGCCAGCTCGGGGGGACTAGTTAGCGATGAGCAGTTCTTC
length: 15; J: TRBJ1-5; V: TRBV5-5; D: TRBD1; CDR3: CASSLEQGGNQPQHF; DNA: TGTGCCAGCAGCTTGGAACAGGGGGGCAATCAGCCCCAGCATTTT